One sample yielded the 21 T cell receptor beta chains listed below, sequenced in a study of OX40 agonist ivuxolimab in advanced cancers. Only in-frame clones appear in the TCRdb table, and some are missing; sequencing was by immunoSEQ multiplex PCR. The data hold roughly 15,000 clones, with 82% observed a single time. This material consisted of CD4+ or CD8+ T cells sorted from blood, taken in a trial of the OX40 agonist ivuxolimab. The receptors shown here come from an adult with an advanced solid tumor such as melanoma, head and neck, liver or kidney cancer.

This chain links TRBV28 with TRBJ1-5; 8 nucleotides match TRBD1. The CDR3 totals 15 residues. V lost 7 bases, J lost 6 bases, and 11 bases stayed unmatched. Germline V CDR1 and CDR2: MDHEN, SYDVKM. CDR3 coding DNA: TGTGCCAGCAACCTTGGACAGGGTTTCCGTCAGCCCCAGCATTTT. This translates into CASNLGQGFRQPQHF.

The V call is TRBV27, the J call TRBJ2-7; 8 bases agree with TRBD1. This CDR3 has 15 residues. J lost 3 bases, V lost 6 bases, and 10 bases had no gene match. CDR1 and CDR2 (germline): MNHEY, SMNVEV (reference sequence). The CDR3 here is CASSYPGTGVYEQYF. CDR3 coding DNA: TGTGCCAGCAGCTATCCGGGGACAGGTGTCTACGAGCAGTACTTC.

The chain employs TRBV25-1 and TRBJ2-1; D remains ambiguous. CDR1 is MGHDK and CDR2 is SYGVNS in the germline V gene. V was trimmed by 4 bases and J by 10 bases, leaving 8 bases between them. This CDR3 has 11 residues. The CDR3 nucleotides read TGTGCCAGCAGTGCCTTGGGCGAGCAGTTCTTC. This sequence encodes CASSALGEQFF. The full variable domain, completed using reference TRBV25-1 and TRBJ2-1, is EADIYQTPRYLVIGTGKKITLECSQTMGHDKMYWYQQDPGMELHLIHYSYGVNSTEKGDLSSESTVSRIRTEHFPLTLESARPSHTSQYLCASSALGEQFFGPGTRLTVL.

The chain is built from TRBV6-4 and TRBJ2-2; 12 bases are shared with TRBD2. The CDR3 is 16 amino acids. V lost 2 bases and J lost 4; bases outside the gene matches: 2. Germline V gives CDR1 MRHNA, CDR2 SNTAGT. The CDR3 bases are TGTGCCAGCAGTGACGCTAGCGGGGGGGCCACCGGGGAGCTGTTTTTT. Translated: CASSDASGGATGELFF.

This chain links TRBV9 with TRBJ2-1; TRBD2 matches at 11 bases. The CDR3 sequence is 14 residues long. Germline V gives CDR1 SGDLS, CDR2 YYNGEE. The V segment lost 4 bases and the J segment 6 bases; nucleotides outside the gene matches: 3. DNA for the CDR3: TGTGCCAGCAGCCCCGGGACTAGCGGCAATGAGCAGTTCTTC. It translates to CASSPGTSGNEQFF.

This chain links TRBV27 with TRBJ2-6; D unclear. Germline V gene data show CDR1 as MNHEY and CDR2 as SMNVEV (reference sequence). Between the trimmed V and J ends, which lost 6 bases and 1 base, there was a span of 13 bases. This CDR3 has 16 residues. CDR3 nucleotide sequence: TGTGCCAGCAGCCGCCCGGACCTGTCTGGGGCCAACGTCCTGACTTTC. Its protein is CASSRPDLSGANVLTF.

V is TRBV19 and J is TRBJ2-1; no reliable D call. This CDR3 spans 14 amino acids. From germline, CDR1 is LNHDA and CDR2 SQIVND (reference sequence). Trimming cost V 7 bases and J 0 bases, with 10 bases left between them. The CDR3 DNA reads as TGTGCCAGTACATATTCTCTCTCCTACAATGAGCAGTTCTTC. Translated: CASTYSLSYNEQFF.

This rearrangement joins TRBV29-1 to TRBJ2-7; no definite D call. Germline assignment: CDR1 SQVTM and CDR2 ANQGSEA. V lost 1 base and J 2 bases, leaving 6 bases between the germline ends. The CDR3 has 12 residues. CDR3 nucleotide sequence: TGCAGCGTTGAAGGCGTTACCTACGAGCAGTACTTC. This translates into CSVEGVTYEQYF.

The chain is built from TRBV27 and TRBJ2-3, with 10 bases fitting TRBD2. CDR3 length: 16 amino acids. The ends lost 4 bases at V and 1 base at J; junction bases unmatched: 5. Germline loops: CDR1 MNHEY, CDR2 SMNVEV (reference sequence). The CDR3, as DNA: TGTGCCAGCAGTTCAAGACTAGCGGGCCGCACAGATACGCAGTATTTT. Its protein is CASSSRLAGRTDTQYF.

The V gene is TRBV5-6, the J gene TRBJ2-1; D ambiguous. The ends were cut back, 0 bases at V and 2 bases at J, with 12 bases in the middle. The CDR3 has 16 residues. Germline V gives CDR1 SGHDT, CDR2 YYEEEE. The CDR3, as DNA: TGTGCCAGCAGCTTGGAGGTAGTCGCAGCCTACAATGAGCAGTTCTTC. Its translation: CASSLEVVAAYNEQFF.

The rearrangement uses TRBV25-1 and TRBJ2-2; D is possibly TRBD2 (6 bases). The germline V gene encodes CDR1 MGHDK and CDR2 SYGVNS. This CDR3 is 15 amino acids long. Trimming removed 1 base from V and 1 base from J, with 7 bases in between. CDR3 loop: CASSEWGVNTGELFF. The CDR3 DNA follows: TGTGCCAGCAGTGAATGGGGGGTGAACACCGGGGAGCTGTTTTTT.

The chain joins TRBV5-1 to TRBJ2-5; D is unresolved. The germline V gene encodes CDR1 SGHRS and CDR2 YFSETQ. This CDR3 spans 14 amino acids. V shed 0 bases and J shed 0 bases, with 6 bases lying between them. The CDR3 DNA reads TGCGCCAGCAGCTTGGACCAGTACCAAGAGACCCAGTACTTC. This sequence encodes CASSLDQYQETQYF.

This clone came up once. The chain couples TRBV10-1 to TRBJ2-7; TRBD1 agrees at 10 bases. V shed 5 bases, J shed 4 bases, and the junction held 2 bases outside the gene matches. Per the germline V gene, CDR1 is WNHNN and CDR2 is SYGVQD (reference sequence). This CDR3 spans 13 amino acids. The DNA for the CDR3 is TGCGCCAGCAGTTCGGGACAGGGGTACGAGCAGTACTTC. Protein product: CASSSGQGYEQYF.

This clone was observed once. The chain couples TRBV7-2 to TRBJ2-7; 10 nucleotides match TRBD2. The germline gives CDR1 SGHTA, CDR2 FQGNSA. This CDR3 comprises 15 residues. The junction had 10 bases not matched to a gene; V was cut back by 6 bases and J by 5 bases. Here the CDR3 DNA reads TGTGCCAGCAGTCCTAGCGGGGGTTATAGGGACGAGCAGTACTTC. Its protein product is CASSPSGGYRDEQYF.

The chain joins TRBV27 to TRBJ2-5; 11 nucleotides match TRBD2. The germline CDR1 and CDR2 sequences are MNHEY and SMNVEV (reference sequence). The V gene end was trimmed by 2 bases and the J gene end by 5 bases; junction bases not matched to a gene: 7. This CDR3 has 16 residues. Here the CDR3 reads CASSLTTSGSLETQYF. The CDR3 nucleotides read TGTGCCAGCAGTTTAACCACTAGCGGGAGTCTGGAGACCCAGTACTTC.

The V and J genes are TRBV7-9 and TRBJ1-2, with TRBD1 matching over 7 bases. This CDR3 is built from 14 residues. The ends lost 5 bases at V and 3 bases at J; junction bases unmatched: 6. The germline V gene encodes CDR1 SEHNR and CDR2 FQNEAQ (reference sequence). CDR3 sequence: CASSPGGSYYGYTF. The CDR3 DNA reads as TGTGCCAGCAGCCCAGGGGGTTCGTACTATGGCTACACCTTC.

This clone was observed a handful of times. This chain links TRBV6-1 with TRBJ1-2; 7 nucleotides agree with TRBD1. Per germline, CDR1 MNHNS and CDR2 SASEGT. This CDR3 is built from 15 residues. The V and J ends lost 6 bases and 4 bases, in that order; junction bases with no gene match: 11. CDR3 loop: CASSGDRDRLYGYTF. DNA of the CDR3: TGTGCCAGCAGCGGGGACCGGGACAGACTCTATGGCTACACCTTC.

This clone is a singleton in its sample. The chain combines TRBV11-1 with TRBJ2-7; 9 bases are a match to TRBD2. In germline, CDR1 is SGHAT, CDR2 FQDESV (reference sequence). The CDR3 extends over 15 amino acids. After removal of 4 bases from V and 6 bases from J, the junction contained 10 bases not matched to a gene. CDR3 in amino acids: CASSWAGGTTGEQYF. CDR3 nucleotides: TGTGCCAGCAGCTGGGCGGGGGGGACTACTGGCGAGCAGTACTTC. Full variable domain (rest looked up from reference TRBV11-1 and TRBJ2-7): EAEVAQSPRYKITEKSQAVAFWCDPISGHATLYWYRQILGQGPELLVQFQDESVVDDSQLPKDRFSAERLKGVDSTLKIQPAELGDSAMYLCASSWAGGTTGEQYFGPGTRLTVT.

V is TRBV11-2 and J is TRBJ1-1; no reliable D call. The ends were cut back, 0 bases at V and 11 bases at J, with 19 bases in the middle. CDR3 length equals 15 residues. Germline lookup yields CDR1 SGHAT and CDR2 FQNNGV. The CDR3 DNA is TGTGCCAGCAGCTTAGAGGCCGATGGGGTGGAAGCGGCTTTCTTT. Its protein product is CASSLEADGVEAAFF. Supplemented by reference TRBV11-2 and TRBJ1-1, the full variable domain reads EAGVAQSPRYKIIEKRQSVAFWCNPISGHATLYWYQQILGQGPKLLIQFQNNGVVDDSQLPKDRFSAERLKGVDSTLKIQPAKLEDSAVYLCASSLEADGVEAAFFGQGTRLTVV.

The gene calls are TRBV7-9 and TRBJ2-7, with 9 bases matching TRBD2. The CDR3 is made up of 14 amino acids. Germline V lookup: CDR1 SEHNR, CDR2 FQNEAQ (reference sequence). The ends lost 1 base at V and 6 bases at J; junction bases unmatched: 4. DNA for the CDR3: TGTGCCAGCAGCTTAGGCGGGAGGGCTGGCGAGCAGTACTTC. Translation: CASSLGGRAGEQYF.

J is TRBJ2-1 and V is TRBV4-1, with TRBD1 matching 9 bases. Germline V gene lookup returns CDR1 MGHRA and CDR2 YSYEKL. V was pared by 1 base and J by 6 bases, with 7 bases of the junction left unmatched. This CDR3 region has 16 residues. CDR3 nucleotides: TGCGCCAGCAGCCAAGTTGTCGGGACAGGGAGCAATGAGCAGTTCTTC. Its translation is CASSQVVGTGSNEQFF.